What follows is one T cell receptor (beta chain) and its context. What it binds is unknown. The CDR3 is 16 residues long. Germline-derived CDR1 and CDR2 are DFQATT and SNEGSKA (reference sequence). TCRalpha along with TCRbeta cDNA was subjected to two nested PCRs lasting roughly 16 and 10 cycles. TCRdb reprocessed the 5' RACE reads, with one entry per CDR3 protein and no DNA. The sample totals about 170,000 distinct CDR3 sequences. The data originate from a study of monozygotic twins with inflammatory bowel disease. Overall study results and limits: Inverse Simpson values showed less TCRbeta diversity in IBD patients than in their healthy co-twins.

The rearrangement uses TRBV20-1 and TRBJ1-5. This receptor was obtained from a human donor with ulcerative colitis or Crohn's disease, or a healthy co-twin of an affected twin (not recorded which). The sequencing sample was made of blood. CDR3: CSARRRGAARNQPQHF.